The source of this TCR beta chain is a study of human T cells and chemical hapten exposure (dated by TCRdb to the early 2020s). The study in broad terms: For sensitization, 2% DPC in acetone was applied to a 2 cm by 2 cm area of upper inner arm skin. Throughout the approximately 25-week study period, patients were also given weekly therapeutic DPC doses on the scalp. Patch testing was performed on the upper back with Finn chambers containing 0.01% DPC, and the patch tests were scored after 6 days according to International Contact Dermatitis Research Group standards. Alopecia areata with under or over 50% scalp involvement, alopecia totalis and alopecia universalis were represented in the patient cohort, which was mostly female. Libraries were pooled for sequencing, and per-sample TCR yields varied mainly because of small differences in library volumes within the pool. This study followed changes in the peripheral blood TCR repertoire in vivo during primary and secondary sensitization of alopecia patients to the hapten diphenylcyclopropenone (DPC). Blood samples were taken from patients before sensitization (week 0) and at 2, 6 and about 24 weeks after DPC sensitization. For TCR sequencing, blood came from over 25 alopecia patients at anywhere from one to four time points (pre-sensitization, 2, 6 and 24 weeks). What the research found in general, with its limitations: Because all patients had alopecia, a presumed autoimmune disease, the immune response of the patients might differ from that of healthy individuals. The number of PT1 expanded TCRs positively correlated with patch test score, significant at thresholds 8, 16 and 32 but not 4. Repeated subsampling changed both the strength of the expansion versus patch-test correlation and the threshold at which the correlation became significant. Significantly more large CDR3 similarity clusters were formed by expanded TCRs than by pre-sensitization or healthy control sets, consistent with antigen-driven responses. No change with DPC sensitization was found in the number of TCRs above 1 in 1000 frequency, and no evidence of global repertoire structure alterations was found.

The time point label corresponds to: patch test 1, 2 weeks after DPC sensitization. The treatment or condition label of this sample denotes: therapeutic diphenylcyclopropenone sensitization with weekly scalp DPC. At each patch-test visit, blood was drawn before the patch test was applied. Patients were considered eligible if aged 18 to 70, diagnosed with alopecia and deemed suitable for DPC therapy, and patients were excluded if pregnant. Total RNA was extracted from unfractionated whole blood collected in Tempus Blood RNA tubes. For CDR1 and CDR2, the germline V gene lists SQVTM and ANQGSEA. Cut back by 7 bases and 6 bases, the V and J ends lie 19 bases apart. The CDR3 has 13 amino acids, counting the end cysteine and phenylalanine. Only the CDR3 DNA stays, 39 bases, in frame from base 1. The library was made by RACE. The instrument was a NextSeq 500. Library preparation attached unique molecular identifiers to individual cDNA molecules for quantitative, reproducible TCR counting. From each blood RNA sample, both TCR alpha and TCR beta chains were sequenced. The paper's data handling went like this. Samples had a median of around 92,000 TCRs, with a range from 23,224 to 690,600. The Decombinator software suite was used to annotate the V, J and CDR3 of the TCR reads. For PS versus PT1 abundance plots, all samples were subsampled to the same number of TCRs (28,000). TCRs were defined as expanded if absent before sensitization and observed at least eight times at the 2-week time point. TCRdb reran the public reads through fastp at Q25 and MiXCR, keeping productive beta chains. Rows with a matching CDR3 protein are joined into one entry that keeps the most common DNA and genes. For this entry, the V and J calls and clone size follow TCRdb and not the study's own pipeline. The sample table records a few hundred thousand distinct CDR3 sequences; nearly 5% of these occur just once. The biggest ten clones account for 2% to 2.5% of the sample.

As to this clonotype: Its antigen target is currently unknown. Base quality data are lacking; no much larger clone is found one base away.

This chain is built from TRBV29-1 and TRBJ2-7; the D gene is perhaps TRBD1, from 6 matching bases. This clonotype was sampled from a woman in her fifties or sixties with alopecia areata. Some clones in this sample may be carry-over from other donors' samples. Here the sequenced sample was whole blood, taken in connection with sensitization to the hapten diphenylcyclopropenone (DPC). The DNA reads TGCAGCGCCCAGGACAGAGGAATTACCGAGCAGTACTTC. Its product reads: CSAQDRGITEQYF.